This T cell receptor beta chain is drawn from a study of cytomegalovirus exposure and HLA in healthy donors. Looking at the study overall: Roughly 89 million unique TCR sequences came from HLA-typed donors in an early release. The study's findings and limits: Specific recognition of CMV antigens was confirmed in vitro for three chains (all CMV-associated). The authors assumed roughly uniform sequencing depth across donors for presence/absence analyses. TCR association rates varied by HLA locus in a later analysis, with DRB1 highest and HLA-C lowest.

In the case of this clone: The antigen remains undetermined.

The PCR made use of 60 Vbeta and 13 Jbeta primers. Clones were sequenced by immunoSEQ multiplex PCR, and TCRdb holds only the in-frame ones, with some missing. This table lists 70,000 to 100,000 clones. This receptor was identified in a girl between 5 and 17 years old in good health and CMV-seropositive. The sample consisted of PBMCs.

The CDR3 reads CASSLSGTGVKTQYF. The CDR3 bases are TGTGCCAGCAGTTTATCTGGGACAGGGGTAAAGACCCAGTACTTC. The chain carries TRBV27 and TRBJ2-5; 10 nucleotides line up with TRBD1. The V and J ends lost 0 bases and 6 bases, in that order; junction bases with no gene match: 4. The germline V gene encodes CDR1 MNHEY and CDR2 SMNVEV (reference sequence). CDR3 size: 15 residues.